The clone carrying this T cell receptor beta chain was seen at least ten times. The target antigen is unknown. Fewer than 1.2 million sorted CD4+ or CD8+ T cells made each library. This entry is derived from a study of neurological immune-mediated disorders. Study-wide results and limits: The level of TCR clonal expansion was highest in patients with HTLV-1-associated myelopathy and lowest in multiple sclerosis, where it fell below the level seen in healthy controls. Across subjects, expanded clones had no CDR3 amino acid sequences in common, pointing to private repertoires in all groups.

cDNA synthesis was performed by 5'RACE with 10-nucleotide random UMIs. TCRdb analysed the 5' RACE reads with MiXCR anew, one entry per CDR3 protein. This table has more than 35,000 distinct CDR3 sequences, nearly 6.5% appearing once. V was trimmed by 1 base and J by 0 bases, leaving 13 bases between them. The CDR3 consists of 16 residues. Germline loops: CDR1 SGHRS, CDR2 YFSETQ. This receptor was obtained from a woman in her forties in good health. This sequence joins TRBV5-1 and TRBJ1-2; tentatively, D is TRBD1 (5 bases). Sequencing used CD4+ T cells from blood. This CDR3 is CASSLSVTGTNYGYTF. The CDR3 DNA reads TGCGCCAGCAGCTTGTCGGTCACAGGCACTAACTATGGCTACACCTTC.